The 8 T cell receptor beta chains in this list originate from one sample, sequenced in a study of blood T cell repertoires in COVID-19. Profiled with immunoSEQ multiplex PCR; TCRdb holds only in-frame clones, not every one. The repertoire holds tens of thousands of clones, with roughly 86% as singletons. The sample consisted of peripheral blood. The receptor set was obtained from a man older than 75 with active or convalescent COVID-19.

The chain carries TRBV28 and TRBJ1-5; no reliable D call. Trimming shortened V by 7 bases and J by 0 bases, and 10 bases separated the two germline ends. Germline CDR1 reads MDHEN; CDR2 reads SYDVKM. The CDR3 has 14 residues. CDR3 bases: TGTGCCAGCAATGGAGGGTATAGCAATCAGCCCCAGCATTTT. This encodes CASNGGYSNQPQHF.

V gene TRBV7-2 combines with J gene TRBJ1-1; TRBD1 matches at 8 bases. The CDR3 length is 15 residues. V dropped 5 bases and J dropped 8; count of bases not matched to a gene: 13. CDR1 and CDR2 (germline): SGHTA, FQGNSA. The DNA for the CDR3 is TGTGCCAGCAGCCCCTTGGACAGGGTGAAATCGGAAGCTTTCTTT. It specifies CASSPLDRVKSEAFF.

The V call is TRBV7-2, the J call TRBJ2-4, with D perhaps matching TRBD1 (5 bases). V lost 5 bases, J lost 8 bases, and 19 bases lay in between. Germline V gene data show CDR1 as SGHTA and CDR2 as FQGNSA. This CDR3 is 15 amino acids long. CDR3 sequence (DNA): TGTGCCAGCAGCCCGTCGCGCTTAAAAGGGGACATTCAGTACTTC. It is translated as CASSPSRLKGDIQYF.

This rearrangement joins TRBV19 to TRBJ2-2; D ambiguous. CDR3 length: 15 amino acids. The V end was cut by 6 bases, the J end by 0 bases, with 11 bases between. The germline V gene has CDR1 LNHDA and CDR2 SQIVND (reference sequence). For the CDR3, the DNA is TGTGCCAGTAGCTTCCTCCGGGCGAACACCGGGGAGCTGTTTTTT. Amino acids: CASSFLRANTGELFF.

The rearrangement uses TRBV18 and TRBJ2-1; D is undetermined. Germline CDR1 reads KGHSH; CDR2 reads LQKENI. This CDR3 has 15 amino acids. Deletions cut 4 bases from V and 0 bases from J, with 10 bases between. The DNA for the CDR3 is TGTGCCAGCTCACTGACAACCAGCTCCTACAATGAGCAGTTCTTC. Protein product: CASSLTTSSYNEQFF.

The chain carries TRBV11-1 and TRBJ2-1; perhaps TRBD2 as D (6 bases). Germline V gives CDR1 SGHAT, CDR2 FQDESV (reference sequence). The CDR3 spans 15 residues. Trimming shortened V by 3 bases and J by 5 bases, and 14 bases separated the two germline ends. The CDR3 coding sequence is TGTGCCAGCAGCTTCCGGGACTCCTACAACAATGAGCAGTTCTTC. Its protein product is CASSFRDSYNNEQFF.

V and J are TRBV23-1 and TRBJ2-1; D gene uncertain. TRBV23-1 is reported as an ORF; its role is uncertain. The CDR3 is made up of 16 amino acids. The V and J ends lost 4 bases and 4 bases respectively, with 17 bases between them. CDR3 nucleotides: TGCGCCAGCAGTCTAGGCAGGATAGACCCATACAATGAGCAGTTCTTC. Protein sequence: CASSLGRIDPYNEQFF.

The chain recombines TRBV5-4 with TRBJ1-4; TRBD1 aligns across 7 bases. The CDR3 consists of 15 residues. Germline values: CDR1 SGHNT, CDR2 YYREEE (reference sequence). The trim removed 4 bases at V and 7 bases at J, leaving 10 bases unmatched. This CDR3 is CASSGSGGPVEKLFF. The CDR3 DNA reads TGTGCCAGCAGCGGATCAGGGGGGCCGGTTGAAAAACTGTTTTTT.